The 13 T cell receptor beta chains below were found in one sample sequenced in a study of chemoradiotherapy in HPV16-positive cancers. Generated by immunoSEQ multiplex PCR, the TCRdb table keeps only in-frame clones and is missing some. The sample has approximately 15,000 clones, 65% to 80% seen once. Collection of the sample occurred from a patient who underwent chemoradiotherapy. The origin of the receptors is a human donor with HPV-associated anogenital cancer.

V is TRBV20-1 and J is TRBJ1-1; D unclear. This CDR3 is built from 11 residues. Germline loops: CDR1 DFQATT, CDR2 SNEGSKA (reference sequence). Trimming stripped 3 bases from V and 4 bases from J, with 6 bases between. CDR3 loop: CSARARTEAFF. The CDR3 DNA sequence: TGCAGTGCTAGGGCCCGCACTGAAGCTTTCTTT.

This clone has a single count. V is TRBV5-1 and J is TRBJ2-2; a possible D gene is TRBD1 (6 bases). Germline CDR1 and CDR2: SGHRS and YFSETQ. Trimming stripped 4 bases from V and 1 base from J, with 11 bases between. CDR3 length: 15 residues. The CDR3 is CASSRTAENTGELFF. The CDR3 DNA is TGCGCCAGCAGCCGGACAGCCGAGAACACCGGGGAGCTGTTTTTT.

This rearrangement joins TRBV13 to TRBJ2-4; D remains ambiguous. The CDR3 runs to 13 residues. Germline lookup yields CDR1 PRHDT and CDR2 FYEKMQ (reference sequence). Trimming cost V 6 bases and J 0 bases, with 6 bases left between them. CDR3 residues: CASRFLAKNIQYF. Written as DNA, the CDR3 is TGTGCCAGCAGATTTCTAGCCAAAAACATTCAGTACTTC.

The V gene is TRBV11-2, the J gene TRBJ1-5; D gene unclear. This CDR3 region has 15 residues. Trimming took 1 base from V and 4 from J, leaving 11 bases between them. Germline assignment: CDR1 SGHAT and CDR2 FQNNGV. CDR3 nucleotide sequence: TGTGCCAGCAGCTTAGCTTCTGGGCAGAATCAGCCCCAGCATTTT. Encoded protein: CASSLASGQNQPQHF.

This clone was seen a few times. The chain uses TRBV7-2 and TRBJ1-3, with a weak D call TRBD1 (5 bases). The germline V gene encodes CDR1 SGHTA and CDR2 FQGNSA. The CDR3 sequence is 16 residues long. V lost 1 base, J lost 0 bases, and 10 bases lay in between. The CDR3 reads CASSLGPTVSGNTIYF. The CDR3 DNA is TGTGCCAGCAGCTTAGGCCCGACAGTCTCTGGAAACACCATATATTTT. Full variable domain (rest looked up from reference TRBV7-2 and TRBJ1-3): GAGVSQSPSNKVTEKGKDVELRCDPISGHTALYWYRQSLGQGLEFLIYFQGNSAPDKSGLPSDRFSAERTGGSVSTLTIQRTQQEDSAVYLCASSLGPTVSGNTIYFGEGSWLTVV.

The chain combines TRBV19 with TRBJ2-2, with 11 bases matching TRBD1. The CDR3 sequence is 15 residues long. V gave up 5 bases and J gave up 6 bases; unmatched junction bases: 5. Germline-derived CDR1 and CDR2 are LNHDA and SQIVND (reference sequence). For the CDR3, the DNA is TGTGCCAGTAGTTTCGGGACAGGGGGACCCGGGGAGCTGTTTTTT. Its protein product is CASSFGTGGPGELFF.

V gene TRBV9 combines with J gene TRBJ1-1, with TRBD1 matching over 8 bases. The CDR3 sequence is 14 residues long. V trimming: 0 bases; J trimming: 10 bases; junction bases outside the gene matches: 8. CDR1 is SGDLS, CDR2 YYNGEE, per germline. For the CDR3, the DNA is TGTGCCAGCAGCGTAGACGGACAGGGATTAGCAGCTTTCTTT. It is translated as CASSVDGQGLAAFF.

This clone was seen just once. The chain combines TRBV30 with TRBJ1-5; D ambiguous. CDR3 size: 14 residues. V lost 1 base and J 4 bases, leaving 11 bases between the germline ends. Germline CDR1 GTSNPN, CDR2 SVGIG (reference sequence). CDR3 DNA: TGTGCCTGGAGTGGGGCGGCCGGTAATCAGCCCCAGCATTTT. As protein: CAWSGAAGNQPQHF.

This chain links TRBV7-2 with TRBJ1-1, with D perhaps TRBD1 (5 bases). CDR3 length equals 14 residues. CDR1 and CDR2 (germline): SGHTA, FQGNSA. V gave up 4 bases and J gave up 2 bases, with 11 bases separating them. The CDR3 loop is CASSSAGLNTEAFF. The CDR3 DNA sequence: TGTGCCAGCAGCTCCGCGGGACTAAACACTGAAGCTTTCTTT.

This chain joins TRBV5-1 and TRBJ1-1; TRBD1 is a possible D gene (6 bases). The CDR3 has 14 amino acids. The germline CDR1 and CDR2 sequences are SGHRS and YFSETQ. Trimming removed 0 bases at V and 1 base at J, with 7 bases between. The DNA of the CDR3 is TGCGCCAGCAGCTTGGAAGGGGGGAACACTGAAGCTTTCTTT. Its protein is CASSLEGGNTEAFF.

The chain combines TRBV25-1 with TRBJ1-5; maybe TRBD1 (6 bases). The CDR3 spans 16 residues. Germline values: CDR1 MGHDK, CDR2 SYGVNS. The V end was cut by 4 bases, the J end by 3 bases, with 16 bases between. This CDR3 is CASSAETGQFNQPQHF. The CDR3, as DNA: TGTGCCAGCAGTGCTGAGACGGGACAATTCAATCAGCCCCAGCATTTT.

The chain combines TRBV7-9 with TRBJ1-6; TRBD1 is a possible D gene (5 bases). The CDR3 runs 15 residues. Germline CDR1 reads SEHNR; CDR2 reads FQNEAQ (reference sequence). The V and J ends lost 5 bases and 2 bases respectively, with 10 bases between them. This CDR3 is CASSKGETYNSPLHF. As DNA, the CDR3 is TGTGCCAGCAGCAAAGGGGAGACCTATAATTCACCCCTCCACTTT.

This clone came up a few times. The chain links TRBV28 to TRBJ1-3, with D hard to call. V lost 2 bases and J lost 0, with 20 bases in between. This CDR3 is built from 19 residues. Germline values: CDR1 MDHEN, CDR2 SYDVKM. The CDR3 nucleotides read TGTGCCAGCAGTTTAGTTGCCAGGAGGGCTATTAGCTCTGGAAACACCATATATTTT. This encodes CASSLVARRAISSGNTIYF. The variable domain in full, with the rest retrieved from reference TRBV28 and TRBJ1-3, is DVKVTQSSRYLVKRTGEKVFLECVQDMDHENMFWYRQDPGLGLRLIYFSYDVKMKEKGDIPEGYSVSREKKERFSLILESASTNQTSMYLCASSLVARRAISSGNTIYFGEGSWLTVV.